These 19 T cell receptor beta chains came from one sample sequenced in a study of T cells in Graves' hyperthyroidism and ophthalmopathy. Researchers amplified the TCR beta CDR3 regions from RNA transcripts. TCR CDR3 regions were first amplified by RT-PCR with HTBI primers. TCRdb reprocessed the multiplex PCR reads via MiXCR and lists one record per CDR3 protein. The sample lists approximately 330,000 distinct CDR3 sequences; over 20% were seen once. Sequenced input: blood. The receptors derive from a woman in her forties or fifties with Graves' hyperthyroidism.

This clonotype was counted between two and nine times. This chain connects TRBV29-1 to TRBJ2-6, with no clear D. V was shortened by 4 bases and J by 7 bases, with 5 bases between the two germline ends. Germline V gene data show CDR1 as SQVTM and CDR2 as ANQGSEA. The CDR3 spans 11 residues. The CDR3 region is CSVGGANVLTF. The CDR3 DNA sequence: TGCAGCGTTGGGGGTGCCAACGTCCTGACTTTC. Full variable domain (remainder filled in from reference TRBV29-1 and TRBJ2-6): SAVISQKPSRDICQRGTSLTIQCQVDSQVTMMFWYRQQPGQSLTLIATANQGSEATYESGFVIDKFPISRPNLTFSTLTVSNMSPEDSSIYLCSVGGANVLTFGAGSRLTVL.

V is TRBV19 and J is TRBJ1-5, with 9 bases fitting TRBD1. The V gene's germline CDR1 is LNHDA and CDR2 SQIVND (reference sequence). This CDR3 spans 14 amino acids. Trimming removed 6 bases from V and 4 bases from J; junction bases left unmatched: 4. The CDR3 loop reads CASRPDRGNQPQHF. As DNA, the CDR3 is TGTGCCAGTAGACCGGACAGGGGAAATCAGCCCCAGCATTTT.

In its sample, this clonotype was seen a few times. The rearrangement uses TRBV20-1 and TRBJ2-2, with 11 bases aligning to TRBD2. After removal of 0 bases from V and 7 bases from J, the junction contained 4 bases not matched to a gene. Per germline, CDR1 DFQATT and CDR2 SNEGSKA (reference sequence). This CDR3 spans 15 amino acids. CDR3 DNA sequence: TGCAGTGCTAGAGATAGCGGGAGGGCCGGCGGGGAGCTGTTTTTT. This gives the protein CSARDSGRAGGELFF.

The rearrangement joins TRBV7-3 to TRBJ2-1, with 7 bases fitting TRBD2. The CDR3 runs 14 residues. V shed 5 bases and J 7 bases; nucleotides not matched to a gene: 8. Germline V gene sequence: CDR1 SGHTA, CDR2 FQGTGA. Here the CDR3 reads CASSLSGTINEQFF. The CDR3 nucleotides are TGTGCCAGCAGCCTATCCGGGACTATAAATGAGCAGTTCTTC.

This clonotype was seen repeatedly, ten times or more. The chain recombines TRBV7-6 with TRBJ2-7; 7 bases align to TRBD1. The CDR3 totals 14 residues. V lost 3 bases, J lost 7 bases, and 9 bases stayed unmatched. Germline CDR1 reads SGHVS; CDR2 reads FNYEAQ. This chain's CDR3 is CASSLLQGRGEQYF. In DNA form, the CDR3 reads TGTGCCAGCAGCTTGTTACAGGGGAGAGGGGAGCAGTACTTC.

This clonotype came up a few times. The genes are TRBV28 and TRBJ2-1, with TRBD2 identical over 7 bases. CDR3 length: 15 amino acids. The V gene end was trimmed by 6 bases and the J gene end by 3 bases; junction bases not matched to a gene: 8. Germline V CDR1 and CDR2: MDHEN, SYDVKM. Written as DNA, the CDR3 is TGTGCCAGCAGGAAAGCGGGGCAAGACTACAATGAGCAGTTCTTC. Its protein is CASRKAGQDYNEQFF.

The genes are TRBV18 and TRBJ2-5; D may correspond to TRBD1 or TRBD2 (5 bases each). Deletions cut 6 bases from V and 5 bases from J, with 16 bases between. The germline V gene has CDR1 KGHSH and CDR2 LQKENI. This CDR3 comprises 14 residues. For the CDR3, the DNA is TGTGCCAGCTCTCCGGGGCTAGGCCGGGAGACCCAGTACTTC. This codes for CASSPGLGRETQYF.

In this sample, this clonotype turned up many times. The chain recombines TRBV11-2 with TRBJ1-1; a possible D gene is TRBD1 (6 bases). The CDR3 length is 16 residues. Germline V lookup: CDR1 SGHAT, CDR2 FQNNGV. Trimming removed 4 bases from V and 1 base from J, with 16 bases in between. CDR3 nucleotides: TGTGCCAGCAGCTCCGGACAGCACAGCCAGAACACTGAAGCTTTCTTT. Encoded protein: CASSSGQHSQNTEAFF.

This clonotype was seen at least ten times. The chain uses TRBV3-1 and TRBJ1-1, with a weak D call TRBD1 (6 bases). The CDR3 is 16 residues long. Between the trimmed V and J ends, which lost 1 base and 4 bases, there was a span of 16 bases. Germline assignment: CDR1 LGHDT and CDR2 YNNKEL (reference sequence). CDR3 nucleotide sequence: TGTGCCAGCAGCCAAGTCCCGGGGGCGCAGGTCACTGAAGCTTTCTTT. It is translated as CASSQVPGAQVTEAFF.

The chain joins TRBV6-1 to TRBJ2-7, with 8 bases fitting TRBD1. CDR1 and CDR2 (germline): MNHNS, SASEGT. J was trimmed by 4 bases and V by 6 bases; bases with no gene match: 5. This CDR3 contains 13 residues. CDR3 DNA: TGTGCCAGCAGGAGGACAGGGCGATACGAGCAGTACTTC. Its translation is CASRRTGRYEQYF.

The table lists this clonotype with many counts. V and J are TRBV6-1 and TRBJ1-3; D call uncertain. The CDR3 runs 13 residues. Germline CDR1 MNHNS, CDR2 SASEGT. Trimming removed 7 bases at V and 2 bases at J, with 9 bases between. The CDR3 region has the DNA TGTGCCAGCAAGTCGACTGCTGGAAACACCATATATTTT. Translating gives CASKSTAGNTIYF.

This clonotype was recorded at least ten times. V gene TRBV12-3 or TRBV12-4 combines with J gene TRBJ1-1; D gene unclear. Trimming removed 3 bases from V and 6 bases from J, with 17 bases in between. This CDR3 spans 15 amino acids. CDR3 region: CASSFNVDMGSEAFF. CDR3 in DNA: TGTGCCAGCAGTTTCAATGTAGACATGGGTTCTGAAGCTTTCTTT.

This clonotype was counted at least ten times. The rearrangement links TRBV18 to TRBJ2-7, with 9 bases identical to TRBD1. V was clipped by 8 bases and J by 1 base; unmatched bases: 6. Germline assignment: CDR1 KGHSH and CDR2 LQKENI. There are 14 residues in the CDR3. CDR3 region: CASAGQGTSYEQYF. The CDR3 DNA follows: TGTGCCAGCGCGGGACAGGGTACTTCCTACGAGCAGTACTTC.

This clonotype occurred many times. The chain joins TRBV5-1 to TRBJ2-7; TRBD1 agrees at 7 bases. Germline values: CDR1 SGHRS, CDR2 YFSETQ. The CDR3 is 14 residues long. V shed 3 bases, J shed 6 bases, and the junction held 9 bases outside the gene matches. For the CDR3, the DNA is TGCGCCAGCAGCTCGTCCCGGGACAGTAGCGAGCAGTACTTC. Protein: CASSSSRDSSEQYF.

The chain employs TRBV28 and TRBJ1-1, with D possibly TRBD1 on 5 matching bases. With 10 bases removed from V and 0 bases from J, the gap between germline ends came to 18 bases. CDR1 and CDR2 (germline): MDHEN, SYDVKM. The CDR3 consists of 15 residues. DNA for the CDR3: TGTGCCACCACCGGTAGGGGTGCCATGAACACTGAAGCTTTCTTT. Protein sequence: CATTGRGAMNTEAFF.

There are many counts of this clonotype. This sequence joins TRBV20-1 and TRBJ2-1; 9 bases agree with TRBD2. Trimming at V came to 4 bases and at J to 8 bases, leaving 12 bases not matched to a gene. Germline V CDR1 and CDR2: DFQATT, SNEGSKA (reference sequence). CDR3 length: 15 amino acids. CDR3 coding DNA: TGCAGTGCTATCGGCCTCAAGCGGGAGGCCGATGAGCAGTTCTTC. Protein sequence: CSAIGLKREADEQFF.

Only a few counts were recorded for this clonotype. The chain combines TRBV4-1 with TRBJ1-2, with TRBD1 matching over 8 bases. In germline, CDR1 is MGHRA, CDR2 YSYEKL. The CDR3 spans 16 residues. V shed 4 bases, J shed 4 bases, and the junction held 11 bases outside the gene matches. In nucleotides, the CDR3 is TGCGCCAGCAGCCGAATACAGGGGGAGTCTACCTATGGCTACACCTTC. Protein: CASSRIQGESTYGYTF.

This clonotype was counted many times. This chain uses TRBV16 with TRBJ1-2; the match to TRBD1 covers 7 bases. Germline V gene data show CDR1 as KGHSY and CDR2 as FQNENV. The V gene end was trimmed by 4 bases and the J gene end by 2 bases; junction bases not matched to a gene: 10. This CDR3 is 16 amino acids long. CDR3 sequence reads: CASSLFRTGGNYGYTF. Written as DNA, the CDR3 is TGTGCCAGCAGCCTTTTCCGGACAGGAGGGAACTATGGCTACACCTTC.

The chain employs TRBV2 and TRBJ2-3; 8 bases agree with TRBD1. J gave up 3 bases and V 5 bases, and 7 bases lay outside the gene matches. The CDR3 contains 15 residues. Per the germline V gene, CDR1 is SNHLY and CDR2 is FYNNEI. CDR3 in amino acids: CASSRTGTETDTQYF. CDR3 DNA: TGTGCCAGCAGTCGGACAGGGACCGAAACAGATACGCAGTATTTT.